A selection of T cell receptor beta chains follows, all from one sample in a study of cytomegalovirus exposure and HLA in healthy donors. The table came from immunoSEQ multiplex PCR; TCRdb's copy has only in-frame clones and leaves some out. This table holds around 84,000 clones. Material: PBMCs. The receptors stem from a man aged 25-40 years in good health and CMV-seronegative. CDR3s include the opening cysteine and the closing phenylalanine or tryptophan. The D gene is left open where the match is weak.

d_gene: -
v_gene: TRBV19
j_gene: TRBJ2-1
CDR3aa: CASSIGGSFEDEQFF
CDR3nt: TGTGCCAGTAGTATAGGCGGTAGCTTTGAGGATGAGCAGTTCTTC

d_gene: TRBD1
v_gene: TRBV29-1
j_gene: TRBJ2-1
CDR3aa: CSVEKDRGGNEQFF
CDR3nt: TGCAGCGTTGAAAAGGACAGGGGCGGGAATGAGCAGTTCTTC

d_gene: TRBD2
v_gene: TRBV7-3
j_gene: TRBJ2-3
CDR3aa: CASSLRGGTDTQYF
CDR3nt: TGTGCCAGCAGCTTGCGGGGGGGCACAGATACGCAGTATTTT

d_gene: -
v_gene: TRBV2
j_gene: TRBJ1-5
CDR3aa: CASIFRVGQPQHF
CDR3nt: TGTGCCAGCATATTCAGGGTAGGTCAGCCCCAGCATTTT

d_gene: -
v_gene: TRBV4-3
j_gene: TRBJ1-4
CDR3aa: CASSPGSEKLFF
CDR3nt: TGCGCCAGCAGCCCGGGTAGTGAAAAACTGTTTTTT

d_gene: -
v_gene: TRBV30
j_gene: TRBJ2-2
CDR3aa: CAWSVEGLTGELFF
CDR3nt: TGTGCCTGGAGTGTAGAGGGTCTCACCGGGGAGCTGTTTTTT

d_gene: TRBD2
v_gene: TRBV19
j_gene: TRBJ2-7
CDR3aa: CATRLAGAHEQYF
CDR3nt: TGTGCCACGCGACTAGCGGGAGCACACGAGCAGTACTTC

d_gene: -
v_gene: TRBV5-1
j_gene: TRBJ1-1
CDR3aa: CASSGDTVNTEAFF
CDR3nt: TGCGCCAGCAGCGGGGACACCGTGAACACTGAAGCTTTCTTT

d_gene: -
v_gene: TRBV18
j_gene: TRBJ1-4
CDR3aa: CASSPSLREDSAATNEKLFF
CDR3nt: TGTGCCAGCTCACCAAGTCTAAGAGAAGACTCAGCCGCAACTAATGAAAAACTGTTTTTT

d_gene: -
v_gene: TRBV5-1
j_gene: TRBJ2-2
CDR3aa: CASRTETNTGELFF
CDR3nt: TGCGCCAGCCGGACAGAGACGAACACCGGGGAGCTGTTTTTT

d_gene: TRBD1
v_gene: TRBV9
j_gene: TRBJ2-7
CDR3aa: CASSAHGQAGDEQYF
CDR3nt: TGTGCCAGCAGCGCACACGGACAGGCCGGGGACGAGCAGTACTTC

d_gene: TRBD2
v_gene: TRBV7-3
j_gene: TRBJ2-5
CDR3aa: CASSLGLAVQETQYF
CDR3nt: TGTGCCAGCAGCCTGGGACTAGCGGTCCAAGAGACCCAGTACTTC

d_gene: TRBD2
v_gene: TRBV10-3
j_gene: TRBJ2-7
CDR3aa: CAISESRTSGSYEQYF
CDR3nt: TGTGCCATCAGTGAGTCGAGGACTAGCGGGAGCTACGAGCAGTACTTC

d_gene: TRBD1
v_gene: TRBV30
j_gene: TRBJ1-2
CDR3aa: CAFRSTGGKYGYTF
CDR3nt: TGTGCCTTCCGGTCGACAGGGGGAAAGTATGGCTACACCTTC

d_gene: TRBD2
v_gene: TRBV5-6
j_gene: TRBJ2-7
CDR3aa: CASSPAGGGGANEQYF
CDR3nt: TGTGCCAGCAGCCCCGCAGGTGGCGGGGGGGCGAACGAGCAGTACTTC

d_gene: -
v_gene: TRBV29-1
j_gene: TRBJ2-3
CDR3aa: CSVEVRFTDTQYF
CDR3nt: TGCAGCGTTGAGGTGCGGTTCACAGATACGCAGTATTTT

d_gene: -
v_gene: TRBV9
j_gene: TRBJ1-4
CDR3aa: CASSVIGQTNEKLFF
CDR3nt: TGTGCCAGCAGCGTAATCGGACAGACTAATGAAAAACTGTTTTTT

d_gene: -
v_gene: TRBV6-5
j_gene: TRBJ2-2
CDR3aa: CASSYSDFSGELFF
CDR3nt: TGTGCCAGCAGTTACTCCGACTTCTCCGGGGAGCTGTTTTTT

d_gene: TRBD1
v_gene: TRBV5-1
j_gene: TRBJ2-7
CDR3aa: CASSLGQGLTYEQYF
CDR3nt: TGCGCCAGCAGCCTGGGACAGGGGTTGACCTACGAGCAGTACTTC

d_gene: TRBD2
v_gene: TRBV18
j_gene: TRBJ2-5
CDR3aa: CASSPGTSGRVDQETQYF
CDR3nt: TGTGCCAGCTCACCAGGGACTAGCGGGAGAGTGGACCAAGAGACCCAGTACTTC

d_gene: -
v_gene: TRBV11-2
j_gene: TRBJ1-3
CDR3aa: CASSFTVLRNTIYF
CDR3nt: TGTGCCAGCAGCTTTACAGTACTCCGCAACACCATATATTTT

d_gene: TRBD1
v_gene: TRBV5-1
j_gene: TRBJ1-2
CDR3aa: CASSLAGGEANYGYTF
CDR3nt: TGCGCCAGCAGCTTGGCAGGGGGCGAGGCTAACTATGGCTACACCTTC

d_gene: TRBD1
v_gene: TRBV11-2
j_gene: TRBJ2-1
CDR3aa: CASSRLRRGRADYNEQFF
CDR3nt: TGTGCCAGCAGCCGACTTCGCAGGGGGCGAGCCGACTACAATGAGCAGTTCTTC

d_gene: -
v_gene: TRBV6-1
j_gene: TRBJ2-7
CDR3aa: CASSTGRPYEQYF
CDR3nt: TGTGCCAGCTCTACAGGGAGACCCTACGAGCAGTACTTC

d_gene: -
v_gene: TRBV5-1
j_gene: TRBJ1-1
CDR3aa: CASSLVQGAAFF
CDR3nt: TGCGCCAGCAGCTTGGTACAGGGCGCAGCTTTCTTT

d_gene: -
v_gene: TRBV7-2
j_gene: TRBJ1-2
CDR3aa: CASSEDRRNGYTF
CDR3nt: TGTGCCAGCAGCGAAGACAGGAGAAATGGCTACACCTTC

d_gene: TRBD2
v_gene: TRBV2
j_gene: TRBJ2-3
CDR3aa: CASRARLAGATDTQYF
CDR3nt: TGTGCCAGCAGGGCTAGACTAGCGGGGGCCACAGATACGCAGTATTTT

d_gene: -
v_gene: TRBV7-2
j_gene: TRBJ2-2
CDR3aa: CASSLGGDTGELFF
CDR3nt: TGTGCCAGCAGCTTAGGGGGGGACACCGGGGAGCTGTTTTTT

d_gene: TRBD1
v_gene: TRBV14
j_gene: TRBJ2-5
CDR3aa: CASSRNRGQETQYF
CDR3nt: TGTGCCAGCAGTCGAAACAGGGGGCAAGAGACCCAGTACTTC

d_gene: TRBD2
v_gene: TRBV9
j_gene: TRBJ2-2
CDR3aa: CASTGLAGGYTGELFF
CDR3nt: TGTGCCAGCACCGGACTAGCGGGAGGATACACCGGGGAGCTGTTTTTT

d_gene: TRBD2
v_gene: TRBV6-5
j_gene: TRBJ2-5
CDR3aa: CASTTSGSETRYF
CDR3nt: TGTGCCAGCACGACTAGCGGGAGTGAGACCCGGTACTTC

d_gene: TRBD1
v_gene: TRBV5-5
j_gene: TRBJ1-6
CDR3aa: CASSPRTGLTSYNSPLHF
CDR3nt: TGTGCCAGCAGCCCCAGGACAGGGCTTACGTCCTATAATTCACCCCTCCACTTT

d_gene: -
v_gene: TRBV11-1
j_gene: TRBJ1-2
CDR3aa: CASSLAYGGNYGYTF
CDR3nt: TGTGCCAGCAGCCTCGCGTACGGGGGGAACTATGGCTACACCTTC

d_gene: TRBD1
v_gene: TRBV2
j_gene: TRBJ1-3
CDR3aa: CASSYYGQGGSGNTIYF
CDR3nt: TGTGCCAGCAGTTACTACGGACAGGGAGGCTCTGGAAACACCATATATTTT

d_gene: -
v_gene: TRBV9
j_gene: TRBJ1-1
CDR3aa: CASSAFLEGPTEAFF
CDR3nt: TGTGCCAGCAGCGCCTTCCTGGAGGGGCCCACTGAAGCTTTCTTT

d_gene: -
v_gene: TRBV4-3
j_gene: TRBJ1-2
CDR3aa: CASSQEGAGEGVGGYTF
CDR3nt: TGCGCCAGCAGCCAAGAGGGGGCGGGGGAAGGGGTTGGAGGCTACACCTTC

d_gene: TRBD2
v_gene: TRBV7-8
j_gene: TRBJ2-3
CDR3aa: CASSQTSGRPTQYF
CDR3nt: TGTGCCAGCAGCCAGACTAGCGGGAGGCCCACGCAGTATTTT

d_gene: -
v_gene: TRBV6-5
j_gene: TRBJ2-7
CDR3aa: CASRPVLQVAYEQYF
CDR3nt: TGTGCCAGCAGACCCGTTCTACAGGTAGCCTACGAGCAGTACTTC

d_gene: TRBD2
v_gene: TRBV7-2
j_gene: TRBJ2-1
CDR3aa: CASSLVGGAYNEQFF
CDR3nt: TGTGCCAGCAGCTTAGTCGGGGGGGCTTACAATGAGCAGTTCTTC

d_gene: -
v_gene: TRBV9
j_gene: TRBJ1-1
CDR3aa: CASSVTGMNTEAFF
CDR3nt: TGTGCCAGCAGCGTAACAGGAATGAACACTGAAGCTTTCTTT

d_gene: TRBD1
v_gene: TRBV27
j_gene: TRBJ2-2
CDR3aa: CASKGQGHTGELFF
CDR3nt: TGTGCCAGCAAGGGACAGGGGCACACCGGGGAGCTGTTTTTT

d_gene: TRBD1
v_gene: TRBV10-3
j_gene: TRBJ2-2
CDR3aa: CAIRGDRDTGELFF
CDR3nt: TGTGCCATCAGGGGGGACAGGGACACCGGGGAGCTGTTTTTT

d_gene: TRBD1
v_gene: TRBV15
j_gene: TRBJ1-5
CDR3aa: CATSTSRTGSYQPQHF
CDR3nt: TGTGCCACCAGCACTTCGAGGACAGGGAGTTATCAGCCCCAGCATTTT

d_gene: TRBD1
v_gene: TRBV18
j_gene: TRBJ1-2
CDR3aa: CASSPGTGGSGYTF
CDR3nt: TGTGCCAGCTCTCCCGGGACAGGGGGCTCTGGCTACACCTTC

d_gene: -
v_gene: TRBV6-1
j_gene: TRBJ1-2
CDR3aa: CASSEGYGGRLNYGYTF
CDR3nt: TGTGCCAGCAGTGAAGGGTATGGAGGCAGATTAAACTATGGCTACACCTTC

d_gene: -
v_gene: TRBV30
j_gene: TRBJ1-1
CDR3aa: CAWSTTGLTEAFF
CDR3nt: TGTGCCTGGAGCACGACAGGCTTGACTGAAGCTTTCTTT

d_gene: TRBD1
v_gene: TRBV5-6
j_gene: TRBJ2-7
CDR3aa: CASSPGGTGLPYEQYF
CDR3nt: TGTGCCAGCAGCCCCGGGGGGACAGGGCTCCCCTACGAGCAGTACTTC

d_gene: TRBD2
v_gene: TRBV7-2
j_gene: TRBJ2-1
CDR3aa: CASSLAGAGGTSGQFF
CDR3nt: TGTGCCAGCAGCTTAGCTGGCGCGGGGGGGACGAGTGGGCAGTTCTTC

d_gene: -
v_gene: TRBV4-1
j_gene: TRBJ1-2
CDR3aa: CASSRTPEGYGYTF
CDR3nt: TGCGCCAGCAGTAGGACCCCGGAGGGCTATGGCTACACCTTC

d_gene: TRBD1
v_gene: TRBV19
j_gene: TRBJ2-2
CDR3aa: CASSIYRGSTGELFF
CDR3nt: TGTGCCAGTAGTATATACAGGGGGAGCACCGGGGAGCTGTTTTTT

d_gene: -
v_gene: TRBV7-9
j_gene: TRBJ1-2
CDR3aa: CASSSQPGTGVNYGYTF
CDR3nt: TGTGCCAGCAGCTCCCAACCGGGAACCGGGGTGAACTATGGCTACACCTTC

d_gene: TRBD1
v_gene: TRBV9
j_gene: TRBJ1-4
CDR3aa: CASSVRTGLATNEKLFF
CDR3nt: TGTGCCAGCAGCGTAAGGACAGGACTTGCAACTAATGAAAAACTGTTTTTT

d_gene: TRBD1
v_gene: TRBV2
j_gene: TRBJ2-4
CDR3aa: CASSETRLTGTIQYF
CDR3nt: TGTGCCAGCAGTGAAACCCGTTTGACAGGGACCATTCAGTACTTC

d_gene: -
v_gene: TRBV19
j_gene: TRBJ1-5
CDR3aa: CASSSGQDYQPQHF
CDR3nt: TGTGCCAGTAGTTCGGGACAAGACTATCAGCCCCAGCATTTT

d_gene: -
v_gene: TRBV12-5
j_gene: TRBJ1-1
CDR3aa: CASGLATGLETEAFF
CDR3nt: TGTGCTAGTGGTTTGGCGACAGGATTGGAAACTGAAGCTTTCTTT